Included here is one T cell receptor beta chain sequence, with context. The source of the sample is a study of blood T cell repertoires in COVID-19. Across the whole study: The origin of the acute and convalescent COVID-19 samples was the United States, Italy and Spain. Nucleic acid was either cDNA or gDNA, and it came from T cells, B-cell-depleted T cells, or PBMCs.

Looked up from germline, CDR1 is GTSNPN and CDR2 is SVGIG (reference sequence). The CDR3 has 13 residues. V was clipped by 5 bases and J by 7 bases; unmatched bases: 8. Authors' methods: Estimated nucleated cell counts came from reference gene primer amplification. TCRdb's copy holds only in-frame clones and misses some; the assay was immunoSEQ multiplex PCR. V and J calls plus clone size are reproduced from that table; the DNA served to infer D and trimming. The sample contains over 300,000 clones, nearly 90% of which appear only once. This chain links TRBV30 with TRBJ1-5, with 7 bases identical to TRBD1. The sequenced sample was PBMCs or T cells enriched from blood (not recorded which). The receptor was isolated from a woman in her 30s who had recovered from COVID-19. CDR3 nucleotide sequence: TGTGCCTGGGGGCGACAGGGCTCGCAGCCCCAGCATTTT. It encodes CAWGRQGSQPQHF.